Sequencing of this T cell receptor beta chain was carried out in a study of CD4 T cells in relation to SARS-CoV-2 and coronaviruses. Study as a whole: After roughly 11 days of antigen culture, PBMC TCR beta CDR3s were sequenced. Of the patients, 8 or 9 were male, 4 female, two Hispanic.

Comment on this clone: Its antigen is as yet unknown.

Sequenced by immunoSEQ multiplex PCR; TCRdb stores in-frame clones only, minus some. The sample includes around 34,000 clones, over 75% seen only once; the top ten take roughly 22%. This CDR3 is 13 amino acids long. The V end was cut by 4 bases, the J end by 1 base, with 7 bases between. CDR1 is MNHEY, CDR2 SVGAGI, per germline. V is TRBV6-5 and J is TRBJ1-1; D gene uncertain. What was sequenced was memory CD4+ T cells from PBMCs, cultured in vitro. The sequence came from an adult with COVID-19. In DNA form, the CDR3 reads TGTGCCAGCAGTTCCCGGGAGAACACTGAAGCTTTCTTT. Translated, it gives CASSSRENTEAFF.